This TCR beta chain was sequenced in a study of blood T cell repertoires in COVID-19. At the level of the study: There were acute and convalescent COVID-19 samples, and they came from the United States, Italy and Spain.

Trimming at V came to 7 bases and at J to 4 bases, leaving 9 bases not matched to a gene. Germline-derived CDR1 and CDR2 are SQVTM and ANQGSEA. The CDR3 consists of 14 residues. Original processing notes: From reference gene primer amplification, estimates of nucleated cell counts were derived. Clones were sequenced by immunoSEQ multiplex PCR, and TCRdb holds only the in-frame ones, with some missing. V and J calls and clone size are as listed in that table; D and trimming were resolved from the DNA. Among 25,000 to 30,000 clones listed, roughly 90% were seen once. This rearrangement joins TRBV29-1 to TRBJ2-3; 9 bases agree with TRBD2. This sequence was found in a human donor in a cohort sampled during active COVID-19. Sequencing used peripheral blood. CDR3 sequence: CSGRLAVSSDTQYF. As DNA, the CDR3 is TGCAGCGGCCGACTAGCGGTGAGCTCAGATACGCAGTATTTT.